These 13 T cell receptor beta chains originate from one sample sequenced in a study of T-cell memory formation after mild COVID-19 (dated by TCRdb to the early 2020s). Libraries came from 5' RACE. These reads were obtained on an Illumina NovaSeq 6000. TCRdb's own reprocessing of the public reads used fastp at Q25 and MiXCR and kept productive beta chains. Merged by CDR3 protein, the rows form single entries marked with the most common genes and DNA. Here the sample has under 350,000 distinct CDR3 sequences; about a sixth occur a single time. The top ten clones comprise 22% of the sample. The specimen was PBMCs or a T cell subset sorted from them (not recorded which). The source of these receptors is a man between 18 and 29 years old who had mild COVID-19 (a few samples of this study predate the infection). The sample titles of this study are shuffled in the database, so cell type and time point are left out; the donor was told from shared clones.

CDR3 DNA: TGTGCCAGCAGTTACTGGACAGCCTATGAGCAGTTCTTC. Translated: CASSYWTAYEQFF. V gene TRBV6-2 or TRBV6-3 combines with J gene TRBJ2-1; a possible D gene is TRBD1 (6 bases). Germline V gene sequence: CDR1 MNHEY, CDR2 SVGEGT. The V gene lost 1 base and the J gene lost 8 bases, with 9 bases spanning the gap. This CDR3 has 13 residues.

The V and J genes are TRBV6-6 and TRBJ1-5, with no clear D. CDR3 length: 12 residues. Germline lookup yields CDR1 MNHNY and CDR2 SVGAGI (reference sequence). V was cut by 9 bases and J by 0 bases, with 6 bases left in between. CDR3 coding DNA: TGTGCCAGTGGACCTAGCAATCAGCCCCAGCATTTT. Translation gives CASGPSNQPQHF.

The chain carries TRBV20-1 and TRBJ2-2; tentative D call: TRBD2 (7 bases). V gave up 0 bases and J gave up 1 base, with 9 bases separating them. The CDR3 is 15 amino acids. The germline V gene encodes CDR1 DFQATT and CDR2 SNEGSKA (reference sequence). The CDR3 protein is CSARDGGQNTGELFF. The CDR3 DNA reads TGCAGTGCTAGAGACGGGGGGCAGAACACCGGGGAGCTGTTTTTT.

The V gene is TRBV5-6, the J gene TRBJ2-1; D call uncertain. V lost 2 bases and J 2 bases, leaving 11 bases between the germline ends. The CDR3 sequence is 15 residues long. The germline V gene has CDR1 SGHDT and CDR2 YYEEEE. The CDR3 region is CASSFLYRPYNEQFF. The CDR3 nucleotides read TGTGCCAGCAGCTTTCTATACCGTCCCTACAATGAGCAGTTCTTC.

This clonotype was recorded at least ten times. The CDR3 nucleotides read TGTGCCACCAGCAGAGGATCTTCGGGCTATGGCTACACCTTC. This encodes CATSRGSSGYGYTF. V is TRBV15 and J is TRBJ1-2; D not resolved. This CDR3 is 14 amino acids long. V lost 1 base, J lost 4 bases, and 10 bases lay in between. Germline values: CDR1 LNHNV, CDR2 YYDKDF (reference sequence).

This clonotype was observed a handful of times. The rearrangement uses TRBV7-2 and TRBJ1-1; D call uncertain. Germline CDR1 and CDR2: SGHTA and FQGNSA. The CDR3 totals 13 residues. The V end lost 5 bases, the J end lost 3 bases, and 10 bases lay between the germline ends. The CDR3 nucleotides read TGTGCCAGCAGCCCCGCCCATCACACTGAAGCTTTCTTT. It yields the protein CASSPAHHTEAFF.

This sequence joins TRBV6-1 and TRBJ2-5; D unclear. CDR1 is MNHNS and CDR2 is SASEGT in the germline V gene. This CDR3 has 16 amino acids. Trimming cost V 2 bases and J 5 bases, with 18 bases left between them. This CDR3 reads CASSERMVSLRETQYF. CDR3 DNA sequence: TGTGCCAGCAGTGAAAGGATGGTCAGCCTTAGGGAGACCCAGTACTTC.

This clonotype was seen a handful of times. The chain has TRBV12-3 or TRBV12-4 and TRBJ1-1; the D gene is possibly TRBD1 (5 bases). The germline V and J ends were trimmed by 2 bases and 11 bases, with 12 bases remaining between them. The CDR3 has 12 amino acids. The CDR3 DNA reads as TGTGCCAGCAGTTTATCCGGGCGGGGGGCTTTCTTT. Its translation: CASSLSGRGAFF.

This clonotype was detected ten times or more. This rearrangement joins TRBV5-1 to TRBJ1-1; 11 nucleotides line up with TRBD1. Looked up from germline, CDR1 is SGHRS and CDR2 is YFSETQ. The V gene end was trimmed by 3 bases and the J gene end by 5 bases; junction bases not matched to a gene: 3. This CDR3 has 14 amino acids. CDR3 region: CASSSGQGGTEAFF. In nucleotides, the CDR3 is TGCGCCAGCAGCTCGGGACAGGGGGGAACTGAAGCTTTCTTT.

This clonotype was seen a few times. The rearrangement links TRBV5-1 to TRBJ2-7; a possible D gene is TRBD1 (5 bases). Germline lookup yields CDR1 SGHRS and CDR2 YFSETQ. This CDR3 is built from 14 residues. V shed 4 bases and J shed 5 bases, with 16 bases lying between them. The CDR3: CASSRGSHNDEQYV. CDR3 DNA: TGCGCCAGCAGCAGGGGAAGCCACAATGACGAGCAGTACGTC.

This clonotype has more than one count but fewer than ten. The rearrangement joins TRBV7-6 to TRBJ2-1; possibly TRBD2 for D (6 bases). Trimming stripped 7 bases from V and 0 bases from J, with 22 bases between. CDR1 is SGHVS and CDR2 is FNYEAQ in the germline V gene. The CDR3 has 18 amino acids. CDR3 in DNA: TGTGCCAGCACCCCCATCGGCGGGGCCGCTCACTCCTACAATGAGCAGTTCTTC. Its protein product is CASTPIGGAAHSYNEQFF.

This clonotype was seen only a few times. The chain links TRBV4-1 to TRBJ2-7; 9 bases fit TRBD1. Unmatched junction bases numbered 5, after V lost 0 bases and J lost 5 bases. The CDR3 totals 15 residues. Germline values: CDR1 MGHRA, CDR2 YSYEKL. CDR3 sequence reads: CASSQDGTGSDEQYF. The CDR3 nucleotides read TGCGCCAGCAGCCAAGACGGGACAGGGTCCGACGAGCAGTACTTC.

The chain links TRBV10-3 to TRBJ1-1; TRBD1 is a possible D gene (5 bases). The V and J ends lost 2 bases and 2 bases respectively, with 18 bases between them. The CDR3 totals 17 residues. Germline V gene sequence: CDR1 ENHRY, CDR2 SYGVKD. The CDR3 nucleotides are TGTGCCATCAGTGAGAGTCGGGGAGGAGGGGTAAACACTGAAGCTTTCTTT. It codes for CAISESRGGGVNTEAFF.